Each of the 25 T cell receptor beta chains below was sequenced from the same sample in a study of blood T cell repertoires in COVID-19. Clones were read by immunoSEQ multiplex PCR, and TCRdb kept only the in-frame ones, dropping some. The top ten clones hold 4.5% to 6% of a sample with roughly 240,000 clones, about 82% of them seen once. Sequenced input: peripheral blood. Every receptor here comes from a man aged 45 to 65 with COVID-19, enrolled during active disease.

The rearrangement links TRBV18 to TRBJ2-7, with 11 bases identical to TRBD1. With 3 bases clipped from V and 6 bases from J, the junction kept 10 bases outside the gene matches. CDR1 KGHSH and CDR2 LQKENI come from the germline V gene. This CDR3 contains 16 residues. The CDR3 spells CASSPATGTGGLEQYF. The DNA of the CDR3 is TGTGCCAGCTCACCCGCTACAGGGACAGGGGGTCTCGAGCAGTACTTC.

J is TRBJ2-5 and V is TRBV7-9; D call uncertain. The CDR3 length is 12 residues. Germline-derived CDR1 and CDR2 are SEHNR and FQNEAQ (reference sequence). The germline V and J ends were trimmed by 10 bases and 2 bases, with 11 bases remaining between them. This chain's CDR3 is CATTGWQETQYF. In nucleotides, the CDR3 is TGTGCCACTACCGGGTGGCAAGAGACCCAGTACTTC.

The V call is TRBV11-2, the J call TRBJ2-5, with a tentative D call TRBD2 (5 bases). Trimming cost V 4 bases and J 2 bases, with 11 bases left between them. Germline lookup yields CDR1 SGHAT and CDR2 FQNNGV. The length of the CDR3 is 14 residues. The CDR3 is CASSSNGLQETQYF. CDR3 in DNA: TGTGCCAGCAGCTCGAATGGACTTCAAGAGACCCAGTACTTC.

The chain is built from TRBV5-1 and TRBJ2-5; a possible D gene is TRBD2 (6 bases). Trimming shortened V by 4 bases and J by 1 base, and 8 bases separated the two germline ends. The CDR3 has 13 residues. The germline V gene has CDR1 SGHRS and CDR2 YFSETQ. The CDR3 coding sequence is TGCGCCAGCAGCCGGGAGTCCCAAGAGACCCAGTACTTC. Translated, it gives CASSRESQETQYF.

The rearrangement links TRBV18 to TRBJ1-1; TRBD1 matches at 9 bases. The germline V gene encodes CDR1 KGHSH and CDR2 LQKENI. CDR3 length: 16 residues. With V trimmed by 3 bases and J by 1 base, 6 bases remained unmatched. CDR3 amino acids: CASSPTGGKGNTEAFF. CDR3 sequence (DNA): TGTGCCAGCTCACCTACAGGGGGCAAGGGGAACACTGAAGCTTTCTTT.

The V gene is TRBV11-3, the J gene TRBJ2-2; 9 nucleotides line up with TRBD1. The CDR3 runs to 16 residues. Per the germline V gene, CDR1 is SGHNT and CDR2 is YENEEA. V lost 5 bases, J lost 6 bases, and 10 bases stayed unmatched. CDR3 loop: CASSRLGQGLPGELFF. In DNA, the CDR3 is TGTGCCAGCAGCCGACTGGGACAGGGTTTACCCGGGGAGCTGTTTTTT.

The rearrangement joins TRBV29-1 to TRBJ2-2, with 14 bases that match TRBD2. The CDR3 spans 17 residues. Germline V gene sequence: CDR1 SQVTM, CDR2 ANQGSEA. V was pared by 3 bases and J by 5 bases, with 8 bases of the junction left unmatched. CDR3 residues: CSVDFGGLAGGTGELFF. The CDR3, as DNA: TGCAGCGTTGACTTCGGTGGACTAGCGGGGGGTACCGGGGAGCTGTTTTTT.

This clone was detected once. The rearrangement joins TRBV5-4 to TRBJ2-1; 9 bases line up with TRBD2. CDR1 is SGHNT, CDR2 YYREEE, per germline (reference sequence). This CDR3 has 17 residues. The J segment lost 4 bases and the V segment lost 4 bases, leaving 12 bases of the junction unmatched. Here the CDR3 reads CASSPTNLAGSYNEQFF. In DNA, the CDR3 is TGTGCCAGCAGCCCTACGAACCTAGCGGGGAGTTACAATGAGCAGTTCTTC.

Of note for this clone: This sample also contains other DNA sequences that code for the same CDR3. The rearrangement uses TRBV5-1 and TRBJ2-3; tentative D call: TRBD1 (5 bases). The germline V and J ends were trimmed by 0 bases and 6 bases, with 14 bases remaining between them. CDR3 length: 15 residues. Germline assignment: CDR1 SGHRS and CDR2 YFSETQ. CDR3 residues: CASSLGQGVSDTQYF. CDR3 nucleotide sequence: TGCGCCAGCAGCTTGGGTCAGGGTGTGTCCGATACGCAGTATTTT.

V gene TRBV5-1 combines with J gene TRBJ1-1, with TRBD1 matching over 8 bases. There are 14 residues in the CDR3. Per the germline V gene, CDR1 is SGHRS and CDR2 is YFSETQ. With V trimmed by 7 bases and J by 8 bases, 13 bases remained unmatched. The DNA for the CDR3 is TGCGCCAGCTCCGTCACGGACAGGGTCTTCGAAGCTTTCTTT. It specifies CASSVTDRVFEAFF. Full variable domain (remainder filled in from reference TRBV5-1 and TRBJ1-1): KAGVTQTPRYLIKTRGQQVTLSCSPISGHRSVSWYQQTPGQGLQFLFEYFSETQRNKGNFPGRFSGRQFSNSRSEMNVSTLELGDSALYLCASSVTDRVFEAFFGQGTRLTVV.

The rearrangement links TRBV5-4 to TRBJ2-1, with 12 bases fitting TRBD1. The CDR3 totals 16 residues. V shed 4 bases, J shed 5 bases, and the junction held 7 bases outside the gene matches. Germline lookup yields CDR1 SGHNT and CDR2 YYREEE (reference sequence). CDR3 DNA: TGTGCCAGCAGCATGGGACAGGGGGCGCCCCACAATGAGCAGTTCTTC. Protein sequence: CASSMGQGAPHNEQFF.

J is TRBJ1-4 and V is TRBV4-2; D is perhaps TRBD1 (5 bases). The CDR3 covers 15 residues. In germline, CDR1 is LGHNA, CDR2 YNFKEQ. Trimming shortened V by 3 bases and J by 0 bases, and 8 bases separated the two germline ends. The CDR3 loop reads CASSQQQATNEKLFF. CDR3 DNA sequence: TGTGCCAGCAGCCAGCAACAGGCAACTAATGAAAAACTGTTTTTT.

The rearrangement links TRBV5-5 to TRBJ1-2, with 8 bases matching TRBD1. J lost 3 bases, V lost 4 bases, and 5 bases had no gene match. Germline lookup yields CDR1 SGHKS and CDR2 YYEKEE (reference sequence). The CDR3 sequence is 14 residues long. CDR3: CASSPTGVHYGYTF. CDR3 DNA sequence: TGTGCCAGCAGCCCGACAGGGGTCCACTATGGCTACACCTTC.

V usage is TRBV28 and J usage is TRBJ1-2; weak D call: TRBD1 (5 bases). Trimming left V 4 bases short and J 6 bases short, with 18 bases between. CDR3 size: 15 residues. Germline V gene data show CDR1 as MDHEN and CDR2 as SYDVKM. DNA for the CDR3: TGTGCCAGCAGTTCGCCCGCGGACACCCTCAATGGCTACACCTTC. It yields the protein CASSSPADTLNGYTF.

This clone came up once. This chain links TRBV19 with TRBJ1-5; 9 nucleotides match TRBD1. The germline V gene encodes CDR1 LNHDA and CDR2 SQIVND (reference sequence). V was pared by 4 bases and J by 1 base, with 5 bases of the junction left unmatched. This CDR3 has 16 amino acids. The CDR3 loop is CASSRTDRGSNQPQHF. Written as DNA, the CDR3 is TGTGCCAGTAGTAGAACGGACAGGGGAAGCAATCAGCCCCAGCATTTT. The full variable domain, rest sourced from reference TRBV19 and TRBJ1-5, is DGGITQSPKYLFRKEGQNVTLSCEQNLNHDAMYWYRQDPGQGLRLIYYSQIVNDFQKGDIAEGYSVSREKKESFPLTVTSAQKNPTAFYLCASSRTDRGSNQPQHFGDGTRLSIL.

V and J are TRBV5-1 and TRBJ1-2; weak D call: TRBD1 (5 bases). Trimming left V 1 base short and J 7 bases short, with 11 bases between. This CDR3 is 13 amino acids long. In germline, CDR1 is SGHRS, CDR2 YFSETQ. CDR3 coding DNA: TGCGCCAGCAGCTTGACAGGTCCGGGTGGCTACACCTTC. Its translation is CASSLTGPGGYTF.

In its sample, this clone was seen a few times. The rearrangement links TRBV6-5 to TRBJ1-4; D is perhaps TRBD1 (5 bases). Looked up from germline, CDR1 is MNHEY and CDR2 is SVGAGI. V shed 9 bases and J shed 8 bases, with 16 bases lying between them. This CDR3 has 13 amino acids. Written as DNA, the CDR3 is TGTGCCAGTACCCACGGGACTCGGGAAAAACTGTTTTTT. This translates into CASTHGTREKLFF.

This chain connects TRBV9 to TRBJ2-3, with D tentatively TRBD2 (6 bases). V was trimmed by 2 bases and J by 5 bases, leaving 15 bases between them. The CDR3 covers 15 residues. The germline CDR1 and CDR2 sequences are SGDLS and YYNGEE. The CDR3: CASSVAKTGRDTQYF. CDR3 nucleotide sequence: TGTGCCAGCAGCGTGGCAAAGACCGGGAGAGATACGCAGTATTTT.

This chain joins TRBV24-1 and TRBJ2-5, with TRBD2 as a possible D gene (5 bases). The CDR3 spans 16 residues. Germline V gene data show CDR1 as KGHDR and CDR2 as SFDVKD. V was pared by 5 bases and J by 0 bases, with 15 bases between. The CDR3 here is CATSVERPGYQETQYF. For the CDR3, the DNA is TGTGCCACCAGTGTCGAAAGGCCGGGGTACCAAGAGACCCAGTACTTC.

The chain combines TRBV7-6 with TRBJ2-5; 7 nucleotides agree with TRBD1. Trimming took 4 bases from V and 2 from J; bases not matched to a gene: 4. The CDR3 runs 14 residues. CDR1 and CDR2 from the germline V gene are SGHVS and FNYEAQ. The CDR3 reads CASSSGQHQETQYF. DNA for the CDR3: TGTGCCAGCAGCTCGGGACAGCATCAAGAGACCCAGTACTTC.

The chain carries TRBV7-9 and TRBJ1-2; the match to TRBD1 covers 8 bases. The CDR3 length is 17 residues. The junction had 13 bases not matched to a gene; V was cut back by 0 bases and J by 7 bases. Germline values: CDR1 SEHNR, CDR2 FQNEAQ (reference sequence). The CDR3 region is CASSLARPIQGGGGYTF. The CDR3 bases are TGTGCCAGCAGCTTAGCACGCCCTATACAGGGGGGTGGTGGCTACACCTTC.

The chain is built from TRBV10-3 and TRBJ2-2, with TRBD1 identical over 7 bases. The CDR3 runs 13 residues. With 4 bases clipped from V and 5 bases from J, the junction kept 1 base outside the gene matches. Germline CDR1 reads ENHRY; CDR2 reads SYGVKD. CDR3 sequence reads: CAISVRGTGELFF. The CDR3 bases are TGTGCCATCAGTGTCAGGGGGACCGGGGAGCTGTTTTTT.

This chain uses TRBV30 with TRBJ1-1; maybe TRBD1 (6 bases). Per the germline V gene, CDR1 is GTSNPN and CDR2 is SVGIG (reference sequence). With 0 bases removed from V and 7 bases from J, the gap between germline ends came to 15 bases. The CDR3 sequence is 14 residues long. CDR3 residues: CAWSVLGGGSEAFF. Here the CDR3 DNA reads TGTGCCTGGAGTGTACTAGGGGGGGGCAGTGAAGCTTTCTTT.

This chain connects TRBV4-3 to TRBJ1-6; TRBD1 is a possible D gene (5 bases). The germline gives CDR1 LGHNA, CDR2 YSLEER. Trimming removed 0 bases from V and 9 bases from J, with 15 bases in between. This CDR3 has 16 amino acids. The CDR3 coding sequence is TGCGCCAGCAGCCAAGATCGCGGCAGGGTGGGTTCACCCCTCCACTTT. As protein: CASSQDRGRVGSPLHF.

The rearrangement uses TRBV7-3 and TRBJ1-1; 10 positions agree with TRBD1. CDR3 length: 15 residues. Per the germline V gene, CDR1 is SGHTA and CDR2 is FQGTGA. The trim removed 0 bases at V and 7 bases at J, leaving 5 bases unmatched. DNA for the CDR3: TGTGCCAGCAGCTTAACCCCGGGACAGGGGCTTGAAGCTTTCTTT. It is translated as CASSLTPGQGLEAFF.